This T cell receptor beta chain was recovered during a study of OX40 agonist ivuxolimab in advanced cancers. In terms of the full investigation: The costimulatory receptor OX40 (CD134) was targeted by ivuxolimab, a fully human IgG2 agonistic monoclonal antibody. The monotherapy dose-escalation portion (N ≈ 52 patients) of the phase I ivuxolimab trial is reported in the paper. Patients were allowed to have had prior anti-PD-1, anti-PD-L1 or anti-CTLA-4 therapy, and approximately 40% of the dose-escalation patients had been treated with checkpoint inhibitors. A male proportion of almost 85% and a mean age of approximately 55 years, ranging from 23 to 79, were recorded for the dose-escalation cohort. Of the roughly 54 dose-escalation patients, hepatocellular carcinoma was present in approximately 20, melanoma in roughly 15, renal cell carcinoma in 9 and head and neck cancer in 9. Partial responses occurred in three dose-escalation patients: two with cutaneous melanoma and one with hepatocellular carcinoma. The point of sequencing TCRbeta in the periphery was to test whether ivuxolimab changed TCR sequence diversity and drove clonal T-cell expansion. Intravenous ivuxolimab was administered to patients every 2 weeks at six dose levels: 0.01, 0.1, 0.3, 1.5, 3 and 10 mg/kg.

The trial excluded patients who had a history of autoimmune disease or were on systemic immunosuppression. Peripheral blood for TCR sequencing was collected from all dose cohorts at baseline, on cycle 4 day 1, and on cycle 7 day 1. The samples were taken from a phase I, first-in-human, multicenter, open-label dose-escalation trial of ivuxolimab. Adults with locally advanced or metastatic melanoma, renal cell carcinoma, hepatocellular carcinoma or head and neck squamous cell carcinoma were enrolled in the trial. Before TCR sequencing, CD4+ T cells and CD8+ T cells were sorted from peripheral blood as separate populations. Paper-wide results and their limitations: After ivuxolimab, more expanded clones were found on average in CD8+ T cells than in CD4+ T cells. In partial responders in the 0.1-3.0 mg/kg groups, normalized peripheral clonal expansion was found to be among the lowest, especially among CD8+ T cells. Antigen specificity was not determined for the clonally expanded peripheral T cells. Low levels of normalized T-cell clonal expansion were also seen in some patients who did not respond. At doses from 0.1 to 3.0 mg/kg, clonal expansion was seen in both CD4+ and CD8+ blood T cells between baseline and week 6.

Per the germline V gene, SNHLY is the CDR1 and FYNNEI is the CDR2. The CDR3 holds 13 amino acids from the cysteine to the phenylalanine. Left in the record is the CDR3 DNA by itself, 39 bases read in frame from the first base. Trimming takes 2 bases from V and 14 bases from J, and the germline ends sit 13 bases apart. To sequence the TCRbeta CDR3 region, genomic DNA was isolated from the sorted cells. TCRbeta CDR3 regions were sequenced using the immunoSEQ Assay. Held by TCRdb, this immuneACCESS table contains in-frame sequences only and omits some clones. Under half of the omission traces to an unresolved V gene where checked; the cause of the rest is unknown. The sample table shows tens of thousands of clones, and roughly 92% are seen once. The ten largest clones represent roughly 0.6% of the sample. Notes on this clone: The target of this receptor is not known. No much larger clone exists at a distance of one base, and base qualities are not known.

Sequenced here: CD4+ or CD8+ T cells sorted from blood, sampled in a trial of the OX40 agonist ivuxolimab. The chain couples TRBV2 to TRBJ1-6; the D region possibly corresponds to TRBD1 (5 bases align). The receptor was isolated from an adult with an advanced solid tumor such as melanoma, head and neck, liver or kidney cancer. The DNA sequence is TGTGCCAGCAGTGAAAGGAGGGGTCGGGCCCTCCACTTT. It codes for CASSERRGRALHF.